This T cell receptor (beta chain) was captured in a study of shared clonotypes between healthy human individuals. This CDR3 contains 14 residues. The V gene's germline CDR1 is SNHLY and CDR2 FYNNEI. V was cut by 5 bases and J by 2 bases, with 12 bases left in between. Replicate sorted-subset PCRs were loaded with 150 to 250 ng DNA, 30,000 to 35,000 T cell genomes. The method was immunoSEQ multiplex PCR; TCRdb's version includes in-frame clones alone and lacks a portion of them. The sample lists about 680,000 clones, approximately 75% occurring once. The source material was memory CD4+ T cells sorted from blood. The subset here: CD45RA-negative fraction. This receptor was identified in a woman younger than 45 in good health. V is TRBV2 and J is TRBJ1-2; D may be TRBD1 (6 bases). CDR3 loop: CASSTNRENYGYTF. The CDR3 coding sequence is TGTGCCAGCAGTACGAACAGGGAAAACTATGGCTACACCTTC.